This section outlines one TCR beta chain sequence together with its context. What it binds is not known. Clones were read by immunoSEQ multiplex PCR, and TCRdb kept only the in-frame ones, dropping some. The sample has roughly 120,000 clones, around 90% seen once. Germline values: CDR1 SGDLS, CDR2 YYNGEE. The CDR3 has 13 amino acids. V lost 0 bases and J 5 bases, leaving 8 bases between the germline ends. The data originate from a study of T cell responses to AZD1222 COVID-19 vaccine. In the study overall: Some second doses came at about 4 weeks and others at about 12 weeks; these were pooled.

General observations from the study: The reported proportion of spike-specific TCRs targeting unmutated variant regions was nearly half. Only a handful of AZD1222 recipients were seropositive at baseline. Most donors were white British and more were female, and clonal diversity was possibly underestimated.

This receptor was taken from an adult in good health. The input for sequencing was peripheral blood, taken on day 0 of AZD1222 vaccination. The chain combines TRBV9 with TRBJ1-1; D gene ambiguous. Here the CDR3 reads CASSVDAVTEAFF. Written as DNA, the CDR3 is TGTGCCAGCAGCGTAGACGCGGTGACTGAAGCTTTCTTT.